Only a few counts were recorded for the clone carrying this T cell receptor beta chain. Its cognate antigen is unknown. Profiling relied on immunoSEQ multiplex PCR, and the TCRdb table lists in-frame clones only, not all of them. The data show tens of thousands of clones, with approximately 86% seen just once and approximately 15% held by the top ten. This CDR3 is 15 amino acids long. Between the trimmed V and J ends, which lost 4 bases and 2 bases, there was a span of 14 bases. CDR1 is SGHDT, CDR2 YYEEEE, per germline. The entry originates in a study of radiotherapy plus CTLA-4 blockade in lung cancer. Study-level points and caveats: Reportedly, early blood T cell clone dynamics best predicted response, with interferon-beta. Some TCR clones had been derived from tumors. These clones expanded in peripheral blood after radiotherapy plus ipilimumab.

The V gene is TRBV5-6, the J gene TRBJ2-3, with D possibly being TRBD2 (5 bases). This clonotype was obtained from a human donor with non-small cell lung cancer that progressed on radiotherapy plus ipilimumab. The sequencing used peripheral blood, collected from a patient treated with radiotherapy plus ipilimumab. CDR3 protein: CASSPGGSATDTQYF. As DNA, the CDR3 is TGTGCCAGCAGCCCGGGCGGGTCCGCCACAGATACGCAGTATTTT.